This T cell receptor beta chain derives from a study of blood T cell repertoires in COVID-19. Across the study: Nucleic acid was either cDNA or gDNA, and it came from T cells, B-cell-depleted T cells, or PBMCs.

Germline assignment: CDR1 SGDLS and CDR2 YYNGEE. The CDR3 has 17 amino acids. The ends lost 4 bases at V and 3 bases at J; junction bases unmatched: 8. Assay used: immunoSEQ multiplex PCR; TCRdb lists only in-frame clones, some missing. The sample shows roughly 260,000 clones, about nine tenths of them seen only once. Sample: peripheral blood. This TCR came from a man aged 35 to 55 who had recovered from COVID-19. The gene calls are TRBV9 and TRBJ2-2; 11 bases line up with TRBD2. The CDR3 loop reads CASSPTTSGGDTGELFF. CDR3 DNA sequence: TGTGCCAGCAGCCCAACTACTAGCGGGGGTGACACCGGGGAGCTGTTTTTT.